This T cell receptor beta chain derives from a study of shared clonotypes between healthy human individuals. Profiling relied on immunoSEQ multiplex PCR, and the TCRdb table lists in-frame clones only, not all of them. The data show 2.5 million or so clones, roughly nine tenths seen once. The study's findings and limits: An anticipated effect of sequencing depth on clonotype sharing among donors was recognized.

The CDR3 consists of 16 residues. Per germline, CDR1 MNHEY and CDR2 SVGAGI. Trimming removed 4 bases at V and 0 bases at J, with 13 bases between. A word on this clone: Its antigen remains unidentified.

Sequenced material: naive CD4+ T cells sorted from blood. This sample's subset: CD45RA+ positively selected. The gene calls are TRBV6-5 and TRBJ1-5; D ambiguous. The sequence came from a man aged 18 to 29 in good health. CDR3 in amino acids: CASSSLPADSNQPQHF. CDR3 coding DNA: TGTGCCAGCAGTTCCCTTCCCGCAGATAGCAATCAGCCCCAGCATTTT.